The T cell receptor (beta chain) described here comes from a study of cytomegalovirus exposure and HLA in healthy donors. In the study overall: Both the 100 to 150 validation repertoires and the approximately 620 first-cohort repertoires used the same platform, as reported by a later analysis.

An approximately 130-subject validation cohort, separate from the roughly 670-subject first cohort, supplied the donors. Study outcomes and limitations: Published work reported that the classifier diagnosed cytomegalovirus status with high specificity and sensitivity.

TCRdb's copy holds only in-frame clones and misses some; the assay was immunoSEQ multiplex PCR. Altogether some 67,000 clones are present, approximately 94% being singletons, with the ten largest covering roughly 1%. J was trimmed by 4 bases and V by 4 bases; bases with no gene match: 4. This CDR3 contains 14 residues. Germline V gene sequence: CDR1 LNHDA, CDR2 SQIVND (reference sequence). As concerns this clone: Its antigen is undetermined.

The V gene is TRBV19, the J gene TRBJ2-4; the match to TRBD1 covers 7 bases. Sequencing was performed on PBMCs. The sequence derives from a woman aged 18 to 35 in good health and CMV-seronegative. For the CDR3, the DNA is TGTGCCAGTAGTAGGACAGGCGGGAAAAACATTCAGTACTTC. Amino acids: CASSRTGGKNIQYF.